The rows below give T cell receptor beta chains drawn from one sample of a study of PD-L1 blockade in urothelial cancer. Libraries were prepared by immunoSEQ multiplex PCR; TCRdb keeps only in-frame clonotypes and omits some of them. The sample consists of some 71,000 clones, around four fifths of them appearing once. The material sequenced was PBMCs, taken around atezolizumab (anti-PD-L1) treatment. All receptors come from a middle-aged man with urothelial cancer. Each CDR3 is given with its conserved first and last residue. D genes are given only for firm matches. Not all rows give a size; the values are once, few, many and, for expanded clones, a class.

D gene: NA; clone size: NA; V gene: TRBV18; J gene: TRBJ1-5; CDR3 DNA: TGTGCCAGCCGACCTACAGGGAGTAATCAGCCCCAGCATTTT; CDR3 protein: CASRPTGSNQPQHF
D gene: NA; clone size: NA; V gene: TRBV7-6; J gene: TRBJ1-3; CDR3 DNA: TGTGCCAGCAGCTCCTGGGGGGAGGGTGGAAACACCATATATTTT; CDR3 protein: CASSSWGEGGNTIYF
D gene: TRBD1; clone size: NA; V gene: TRBV6-5; J gene: TRBJ2-4; CDR3 DNA: TGTGCCAGCAGTTACCGGAAGGGACAGAGAAACATTCAGTACTTC; CDR3 protein: CASSYRKGQRNIQYF
D gene: NA; clone size: once; V gene: TRBV9; J gene: TRBJ2-3; CDR3 DNA: TGTGCCAGCAGCGTAGAGGGGGGGACCCAGAGGGATACGCAGTATTTT; CDR3 protein: CASSVEGGTQRDTQYF
D gene: NA; clone size: NA; V gene: TRBV5-4; J gene: TRBJ2-7; CDR3 DNA: TGTGCCAGCAGCTTGGAAGCCTCCAGGGAGCAGTACTTC; CDR3 protein: CASSLEASREQYF
D gene: NA; clone size: NA; V gene: TRBV29-1; J gene: TRBJ1-5; CDR3 DNA: TGCAGCGTTGGGAGGGATTCGCCCCAGCATTTT; CDR3 protein: CSVGRDSPQHF
D gene: NA; clone size: NA; V gene: TRBV28; J gene: TRBJ1-3; CDR3 DNA: TGTGCCAGCACGCCCGGTGGAAACACCATATATTTT; CDR3 protein: CASTPGGNTIYF
D gene: NA; clone size: few; V gene: TRBV6-6; J gene: TRBJ2-2; CDR3 DNA: TGTGCCAGCAGTTACTCGATCAGGGGCCCCGGGGAGCTGTTTTTT; CDR3 protein: CASSYSIRGPGELFF
D gene: NA; clone size: few; V gene: TRBV6-5; J gene: TRBJ1-1; CDR3 DNA: TGTGCCAGCAGTTATACGGGGGATCGGGGTGAGGCTTTCTTT; CDR3 protein: CASSYTGDRGEAFF
D gene: TRBD1; clone size: few; V gene: TRBV5-1; J gene: TRBJ2-1; CDR3 DNA: TGCGCCAGCAGCGGTGGGACAGGGGAATTTAGAAATGAGCAGTTCTTC; CDR3 protein: CASSGGTGEFRNEQFF
D gene: NA; clone size: NA; V gene: TRBV7-9; J gene: TRBJ2-5; CDR3 DNA: TGTGCCAGCAGCTTTGAGACAGCCTTCTCGACCCAGTACTTC; CDR3 protein: CASSFETAFSTQYF
D gene: TRBD1; clone size: NA; V gene: TRBV6-5; J gene: TRBJ2-7; CDR3 DNA: TGTGCCAGCAGTTACTCGGCGGGACAGGGGCTCCACGAGCAGTACTTC; CDR3 protein: CASSYSAGQGLHEQYF
D gene: NA; clone size: NA; V gene: TRBV28; J gene: TRBJ1-1; CDR3 DNA: TGTGCCAGCAGCTCCGACAGCGAAGCTTTCTTT; CDR3 protein: CASSSDSEAFF
D gene: TRBD2; clone size: NA; V gene: TRBV28; J gene: TRBJ2-2; CDR3 DNA: TGTGCCAGCATCACTCCAGTGGGTGGCGGGAGGGGTACCGGGGAGCTGTTTTTT; CDR3 protein: CASITPVGGGRGTGELFF
D gene: TRBD1; clone size: once; V gene: TRBV10-1; J gene: TRBJ1-3; CDR3 DNA: TGCGCCAGCAGTGAAGGGGGCGAGAGAAACACCATATATTTT; CDR3 protein: CASSEGGERNTIYF
D gene: TRBD1; clone size: NA; V gene: TRBV28; J gene: TRBJ2-5; CDR3 DNA: TGTGCCAGCAGTTTTCGGGACAGGGGGCAGTGGGAGACCCAGTACTTC; CDR3 protein: CASSFRDRGQWETQYF
D gene: NA; clone size: NA; V gene: TRBV9; J gene: TRBJ2-3; CDR3 DNA: TGTGCCAGCAGCGTAATTCGGGATAGCACAGATACGCAGTATTTT; CDR3 protein: CASSVIRDSTDTQYF
D gene: NA; clone size: NA; V gene: TRBV5-1; J gene: TRBJ2-1; CDR3 DNA: TGCGCCAGCAGCTTGGGGAGCGGCCCGTACAATGAGCAGTTCTTC; CDR3 protein: CASSLGSGPYNEQFF
D gene: NA; clone size: NA; V gene: TRBV11-2; J gene: TRBJ2-2; CDR3 DNA: TGTGCCAGCAGCTTTAACTTGGTATCCCACACCGGGGAGCTGTTTTTT; CDR3 protein: CASSFNLVSHTGELFF
D gene: NA; clone size: NA; V gene: TRBV30; J gene: TRBJ1-2; CDR3 DNA: TGTGCCTGTTCCCCGGAGGGTATTTATGGCTACACCTTC; CDR3 protein: CACSPEGIYGYTF
D gene: TRBD2; clone size: NA; V gene: TRBV13; J gene: TRBJ2-1; CDR3 DNA: TGTGCCAGCAGCTCGTGGACTAGCGGGAAGGGCAATGAGCAGTTCTTC; CDR3 protein: CASSSWTSGKGNEQFF
D gene: TRBD2; clone size: NA; V gene: TRBV9; J gene: TRBJ2-2; CDR3 DNA: TGTGCCAGCAGCGTAGCGTCGTCTAGCGGGAAGTCCGGGGAGCTGTTTTTT; CDR3 protein: CASSVASSSGKSGELFF
D gene: TRBD2; clone size: NA; V gene: TRBV27; J gene: TRBJ2-1; CDR3 DNA: TGTGCCAGCAGTTTGGGGACTAGCGGGAGGGCCGGGCACAATGAGCAGTTCTTC; CDR3 protein: CASSLGTSGRAGHNEQFF
D gene: TRBD1; clone size: NA; V gene: TRBV2; J gene: TRBJ2-7; CDR3 DNA: TGTGCCAGCACCCCAGGACAGGGAGTCAACGAGCAGTACTTC; CDR3 protein: CASTPGQGVNEQYF
D gene: NA; clone size: few; V gene: TRBV14; J gene: TRBJ2-2; CDR3 DNA: TGTGCCAGCAGCCAGTTCTACAGGGCTACCGGGGAGCTGTTTTTT; CDR3 protein: CASSQFYRATGELFF
D gene: NA; clone size: NA; V gene: TRBV28; J gene: TRBJ1-1; CDR3 DNA: TGTGCCAGCATCCCGGGGGGCTCCCGGCCTGAAGCTTTCTTT; CDR3 protein: CASIPGGSRPEAFF
D gene: NA; clone size: NA; V gene: TRBV6-5; J gene: TRBJ2-7; CDR3 DNA: TGTGCCAGCAGACTCCCCGGGACCTACGAGCAGTACTTC; CDR3 protein: CASRLPGTYEQYF
D gene: TRBD2; clone size: NA; V gene: TRBV7-6; J gene: TRBJ2-3; CDR3 DNA: TGTGCCAGCAGCTTTAGCGGGAGGGCGGATACGCAGTATTTT; CDR3 protein: CASSFSGRADTQYF
D gene: TRBD2; clone size: NA; V gene: TRBV5-6; J gene: TRBJ2-2; CDR3 DNA: TGTGCCAGCAGCTTGCCGGGCCTAGCGGGAGGAAGCACCGGGGAGCTGTTTTTT; CDR3 protein: CASSLPGLAGGSTGELFF
D gene: TRBD2; clone size: NA; V gene: TRBV29-1; J gene: TRBJ2-3; CDR3 DNA: TGCAGCCTACTGACTAGCGGAGACCGGGGAGATACGCAGTATTTT; CDR3 protein: CSLLTSGDRGDTQYF
D gene: TRBD2; clone size: NA; V gene: TRBV18; J gene: TRBJ2-3; CDR3 DNA: TGTGCGTGCGGGCGGGAGGTGCCAGATACGCAGTATTTT; CDR3 protein: CACGREVPDTQYF
D gene: NA; clone size: NA; V gene: TRBV27; J gene: TRBJ1-1; CDR3 DNA: TGTGCCAGCAGTTACCTTTGGGGGAGGGAGACTGAAGCTTTCTTT; CDR3 protein: CASSYLWGRETEAFF
D gene: NA; clone size: NA; V gene: TRBV6-1; J gene: TRBJ2-3; CDR3 DNA: TGTGCCAGCAGTGAAGCTGGGGACTATACGCAGTATTTT; CDR3 protein: CASSEAGDYTQYF
D gene: NA; clone size: NA; V gene: TRBV6-6; J gene: TRBJ1-5; CDR3 DNA: TGTGCCAGCGGTAGGAGGGGCGAGGATCAGCCCCAGCATTTT; CDR3 protein: CASGRRGEDQPQHF
D gene: NA; clone size: NA; V gene: TRBV18; J gene: TRBJ2-5; CDR3 DNA: TGTGCCAGCTCACACGGGGGACAGCAAGAGACCCAGTACTTC; CDR3 protein: CASSHGGQQETQYF
D gene: TRBD2; clone size: NA; V gene: TRBV11-1; J gene: TRBJ2-5; CDR3 DNA: TGTGCCAGCAGCTCTACTAGCGGGGGGAACAAAGAGACCCAGTACTTC; CDR3 protein: CASSSTSGGNKETQYF
D gene: NA; clone size: NA; V gene: TRBV5-4; J gene: TRBJ1-1; CDR3 DNA: TGTGCCAGCAGCTTGGGGACAGAGAACACTGAAGCTTTCTTT; CDR3 protein: CASSLGTENTEAFF
D gene: NA; clone size: NA; V gene: TRBV29-1; J gene: TRBJ1-1; CDR3 DNA: TGCAGCGTAGTGGGCCAAGAAAGGGCTTTCTTT; CDR3 protein: CSVVGQERAFF
D gene: NA; clone size: NA; V gene: TRBV4-1; J gene: TRBJ1-5; CDR3 DNA: TGCGCCAGCAGCCAAGATCAATCGGACGGGGGACTTAATCAGCCCCAGCATTTT; CDR3 protein: CASSQDQSDGGLNQPQHF
D gene: TRBD2; clone size: NA; V gene: TRBV4-2; J gene: TRBJ2-6; CDR3 DNA: TGTGCCAGCAGAGTTACTAGCGGGAGTTCTGGGGCCAACGTCCTGACTTTC; CDR3 protein: CASRVTSGSSGANVLTF